Included here is one T cell receptor beta chain sequence, with context. The antigen remains undetermined. The library attached unique molecular identifiers to individual cDNA molecules. In the original workflow: TCRs per sample had a median of around 98,000 and ranged from about 23,224 to 700,000. TCRdb reprocessed the RACE reads with MiXCR, giving one entry per CDR3 protein. What appears here as the V and J calls and clone size reflects TCRdb's work, not the paper's. The sample shows roughly 100,000 distinct CDR3 sequences, approximately 8.2% of them seen only once. The sample belongs to a study of human T cells and chemical hapten exposure. The overall study: Variability of per-sample TCR yields stemmed mainly from small differences in pooled library volume. Points from the study as a whole: With DPC sensitization, TCRs exceeding 1 in 1000 frequency showed no change.

Germline trimming cut 5 bases from V and 3 bases from J; bases unmatched to any gene: 14. Germline CDR1 reads SNHLY; CDR2 reads FYNNEI. The CDR3 covers 18 residues. As for time point: healthy volunteer bleed at 2 weeks. Someone pulled total RNA out of unfractionated whole blood. This clonotype was sampled from a female donor in good health. Some clones in this sample may be carry-over from other donors' samples. J is TRBJ2-3 and V is TRBV2, with TRBD2 identical over 10 bases. Sequencing used whole blood. The CDR3, as DNA: TGTGCCAGCAGTCCTCGAGACCTTTCTAGCGGGAGAACAGATACGCAGTATTTT. As protein: CASSPRDLSSGRTDTQYF.